This passage covers 2 T cell receptor beta chains from one sample sequenced in a study of brain T cells in children with intractable seizures. The data were produced by immunoSEQ multiplex PCR, yet TCRdb's version contains in-frame clones alone and is incomplete. The data hold about 340,000 clones, with roughly 93% observed a single time. The time point was: blood from clinic visit 5 months post-surgery; TSC patient then seizure free. Sequenced material: peripheral blood, taken 4 to 6 months after surgery. Every receptor here comes from a boy less than two years old with tuberous sclerosis and intractable seizures.

The CDR3 region has the DNA TGTGCCAGCAGCCCTCTATTGACAGTCGCTGGAAACACCATATATTTT. Its protein is CASSPLLTVAGNTIYF. The chain has TRBV7-9 and TRBJ1-3; TRBD1 is a possible D gene (5 bases). Trimming removed 5 bases at V and 2 bases at J, with 16 bases between. Germline-derived CDR1 and CDR2 are SEHNR and FQNEAQ (reference sequence). The CDR3 totals 16 residues.

This clone was seen a few times. This chain joins TRBV5-1 and TRBJ1-6; 7 nucleotides agree with TRBD1. The V and J ends lost 0 bases and 10 bases, in that order; junction bases with no gene match: 4. The CDR3 is 14 amino acids. Germline CDR1 reads SGHRS; CDR2 reads YFSETQ. DNA of the CDR3: TGCGCCAGCAGCTTGGAACAGGGGAACTCACCCCTCCACTTT. Amino acid sequence: CASSLEQGNSPLHF.